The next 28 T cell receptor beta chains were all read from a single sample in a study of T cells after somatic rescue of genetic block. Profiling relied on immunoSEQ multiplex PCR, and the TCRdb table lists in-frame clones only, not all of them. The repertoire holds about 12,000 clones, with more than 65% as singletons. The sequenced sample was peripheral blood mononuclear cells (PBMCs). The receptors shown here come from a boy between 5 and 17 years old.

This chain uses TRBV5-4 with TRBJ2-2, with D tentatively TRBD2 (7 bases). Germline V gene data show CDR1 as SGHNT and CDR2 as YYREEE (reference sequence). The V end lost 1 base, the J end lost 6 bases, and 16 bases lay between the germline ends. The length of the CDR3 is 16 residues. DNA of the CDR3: TGTGCCAGCAGCTTGCCCCGGGGGGCATACGCCGGGGAGCTGTTTTTT. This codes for CASSLPRGAYAGELFF.

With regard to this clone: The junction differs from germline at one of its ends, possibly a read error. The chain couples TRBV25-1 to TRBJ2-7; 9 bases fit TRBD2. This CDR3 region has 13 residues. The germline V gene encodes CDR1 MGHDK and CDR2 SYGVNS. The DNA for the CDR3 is TGTGCCAGCAGTGAATCCGGGCGGGAGGGCCTCAGCTTC. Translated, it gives CASSESGREGLSF.

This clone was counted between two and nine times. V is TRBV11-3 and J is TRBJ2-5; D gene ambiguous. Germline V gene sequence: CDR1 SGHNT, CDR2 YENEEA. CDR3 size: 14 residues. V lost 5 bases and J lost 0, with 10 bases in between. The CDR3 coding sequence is TGTGCCAGCAGCCAAGGCCTGTACCAAGAGACCCAGTACTTC. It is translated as CASSQGLYQETQYF.

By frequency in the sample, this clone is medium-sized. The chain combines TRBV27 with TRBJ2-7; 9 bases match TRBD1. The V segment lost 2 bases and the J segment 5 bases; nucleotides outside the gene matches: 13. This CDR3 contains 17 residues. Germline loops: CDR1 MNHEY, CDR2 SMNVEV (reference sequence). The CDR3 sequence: CASSLIFSGQGDDEQYF. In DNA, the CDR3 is TGTGCCAGCAGTTTAATCTTCTCGGGACAGGGAGACGACGAGCAGTACTTC.

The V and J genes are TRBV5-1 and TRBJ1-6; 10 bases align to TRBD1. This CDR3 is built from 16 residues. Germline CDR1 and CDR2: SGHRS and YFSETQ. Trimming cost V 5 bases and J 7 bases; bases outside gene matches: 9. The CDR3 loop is CASRPGQGRINSPLHF. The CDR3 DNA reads TGCGCCAGCAGGCCGGGACAGGGGAGGATCAATTCACCCCTCCACTTT.

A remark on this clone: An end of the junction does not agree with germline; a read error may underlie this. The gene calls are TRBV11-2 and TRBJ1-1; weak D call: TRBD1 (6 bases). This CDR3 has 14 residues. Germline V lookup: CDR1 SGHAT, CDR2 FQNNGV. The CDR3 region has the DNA TGTGCCAGCACCTTAACGGGGGCGAACACTGAAGCTTTCTTT. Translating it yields CASTLTGANTEAFF.

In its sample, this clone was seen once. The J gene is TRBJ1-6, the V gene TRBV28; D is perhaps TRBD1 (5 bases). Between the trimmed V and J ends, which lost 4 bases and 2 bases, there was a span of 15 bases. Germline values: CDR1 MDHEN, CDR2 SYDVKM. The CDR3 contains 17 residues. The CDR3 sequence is CASSSLTRGTYNSPLHF. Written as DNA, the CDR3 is TGTGCCAGCAGTTCACTTACCCGGGGCACCTATAATTCACCCCTCCACTTT.

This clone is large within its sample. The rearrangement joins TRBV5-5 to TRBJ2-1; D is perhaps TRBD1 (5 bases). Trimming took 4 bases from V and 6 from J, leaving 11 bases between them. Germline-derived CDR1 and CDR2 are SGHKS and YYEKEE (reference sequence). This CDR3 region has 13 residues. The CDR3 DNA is TGTGCCAGCAGCCTGGACATTTCCAATGAGCAGTTCTTC. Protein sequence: CASSLDISNEQFF.

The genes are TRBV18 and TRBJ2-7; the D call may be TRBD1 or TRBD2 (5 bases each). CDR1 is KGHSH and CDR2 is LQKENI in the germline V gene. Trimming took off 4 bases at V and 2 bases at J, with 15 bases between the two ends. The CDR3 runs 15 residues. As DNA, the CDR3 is TGTGCCAGCTCACTCTCCGGGACGGTCCCCTACGAGCAGTACTTC. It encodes CASSLSGTVPYEQYF.

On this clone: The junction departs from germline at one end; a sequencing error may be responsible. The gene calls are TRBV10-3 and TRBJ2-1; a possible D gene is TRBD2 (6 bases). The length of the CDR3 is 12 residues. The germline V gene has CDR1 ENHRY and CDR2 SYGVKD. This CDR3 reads CASSPEGDEQFF. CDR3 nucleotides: TGTGCCAGCAGTCCGGAGGGTGATGAGCAGTTCTTC.

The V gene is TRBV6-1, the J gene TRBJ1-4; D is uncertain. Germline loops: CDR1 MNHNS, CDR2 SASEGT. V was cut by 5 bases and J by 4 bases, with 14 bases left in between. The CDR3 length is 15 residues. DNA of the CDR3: TGTGCCAGCAGTAAGGGCGGAATGTATAATGAAAAACTGTTTTTT. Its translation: CASSKGGMYNEKLFF.

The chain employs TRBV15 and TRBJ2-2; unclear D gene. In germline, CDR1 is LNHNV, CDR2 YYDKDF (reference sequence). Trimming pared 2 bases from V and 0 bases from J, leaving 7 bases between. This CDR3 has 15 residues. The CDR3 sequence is CATSRSRANTGELFF. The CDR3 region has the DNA TGTGCCACCAGCAGAAGCCGAGCGAACACCGGGGAGCTGTTTTTT.

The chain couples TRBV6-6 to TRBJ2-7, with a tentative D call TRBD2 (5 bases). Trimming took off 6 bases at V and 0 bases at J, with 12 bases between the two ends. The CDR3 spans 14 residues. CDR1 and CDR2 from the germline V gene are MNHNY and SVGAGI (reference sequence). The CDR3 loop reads CASSPASGSYEQYF. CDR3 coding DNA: TGTGCCAGCAGCCCCGCAAGCGGCTCCTACGAGCAGTACTTC.

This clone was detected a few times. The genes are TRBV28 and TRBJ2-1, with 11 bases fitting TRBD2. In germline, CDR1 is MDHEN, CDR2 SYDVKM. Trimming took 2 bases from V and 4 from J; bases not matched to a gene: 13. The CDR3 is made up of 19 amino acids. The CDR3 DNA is TGTGCCAGCAGTTTACGACCGCTAGCGGGGGGACTACTTTACAATGAGCAGTTCTTC. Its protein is CASSLRPLAGGLLYNEQFF.

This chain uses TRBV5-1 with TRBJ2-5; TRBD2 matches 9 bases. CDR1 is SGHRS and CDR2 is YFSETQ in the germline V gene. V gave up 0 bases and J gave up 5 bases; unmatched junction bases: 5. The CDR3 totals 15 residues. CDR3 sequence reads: CASSLASGALETQYF. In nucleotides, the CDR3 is TGCGCCAGCAGCTTGGCTAGCGGGGCCCTGGAGACCCAGTACTTC.

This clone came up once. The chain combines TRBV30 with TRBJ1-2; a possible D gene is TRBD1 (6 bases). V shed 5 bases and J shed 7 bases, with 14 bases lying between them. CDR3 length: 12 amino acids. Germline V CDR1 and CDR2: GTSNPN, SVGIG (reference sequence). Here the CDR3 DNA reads TGTGCCTGGCACAGGGCGGAGAGTGGCTACACCTTC. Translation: CAWHRAESGYTF.

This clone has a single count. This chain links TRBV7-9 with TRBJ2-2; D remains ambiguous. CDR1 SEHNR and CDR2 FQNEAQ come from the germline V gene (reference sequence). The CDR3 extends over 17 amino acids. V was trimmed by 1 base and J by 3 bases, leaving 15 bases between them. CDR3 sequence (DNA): TGTGCCAGCAGCTTAGGTAGGGTGGTATCGGACACCGGGGAGCTGTTTTTT. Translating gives CASSLGRVVSDTGELFF. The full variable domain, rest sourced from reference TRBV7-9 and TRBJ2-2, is DTGVSQNPRHKITKRGQNVTFRCDPISEHNRLYWYRQTLGQGPEFLTYFQNEAQLEKSRLLSDRFSAERPKGSFSTLEIQRTEQGDSAMYLCASSLGRVVSDTGELFFGEGSRLTVL.

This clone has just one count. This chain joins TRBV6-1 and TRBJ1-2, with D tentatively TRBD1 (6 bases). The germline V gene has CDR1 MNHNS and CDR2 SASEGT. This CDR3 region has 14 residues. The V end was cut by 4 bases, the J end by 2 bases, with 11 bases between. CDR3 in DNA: TGTGCCAGCAGTGTCCGACAGGAAAACTATGGCTACACCTTC. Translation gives CASSVRQENYGYTF.

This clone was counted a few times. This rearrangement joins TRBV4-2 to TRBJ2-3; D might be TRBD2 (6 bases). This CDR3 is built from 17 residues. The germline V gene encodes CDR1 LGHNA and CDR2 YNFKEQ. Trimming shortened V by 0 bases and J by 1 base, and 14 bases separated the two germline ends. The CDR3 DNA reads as TGTGCCAGCAGCCAAGAATTTGCGGGGCCAGGCACAGATACGCAGTATTTT. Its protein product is CASSQEFAGPGTDTQYF.

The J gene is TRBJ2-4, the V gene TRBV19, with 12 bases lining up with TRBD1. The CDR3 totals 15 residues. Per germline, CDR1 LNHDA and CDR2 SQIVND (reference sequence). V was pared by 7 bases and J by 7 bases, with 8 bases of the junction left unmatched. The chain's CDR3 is CASTRGTGGTNIQYF. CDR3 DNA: TGTGCCAGTACCCGAGGGACAGGGGGCACGAACATTCAGTACTTC.

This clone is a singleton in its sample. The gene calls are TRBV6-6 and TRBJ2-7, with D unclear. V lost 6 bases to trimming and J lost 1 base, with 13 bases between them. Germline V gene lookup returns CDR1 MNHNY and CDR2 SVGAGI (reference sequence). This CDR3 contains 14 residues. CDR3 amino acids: CASRPRLSSYEQYF. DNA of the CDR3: TGTGCCAGCAGACCCCGGCTGTCGTCCTACGAGCAGTACTTC.

DNA for the CDR3: TGTGCCATCAGTGATCGTGGGCCTAGCGGATACAATGAGCAGTTCTTC. Its translation is CAISDRGPSGYNEQFF. V and J are TRBV10-3 and TRBJ2-1, with TRBD2 matching over 7 bases. V shed 3 bases and J 4 bases; nucleotides not matched to a gene: 9. Germline V lookup: CDR1 ENHRY, CDR2 SYGVKD. The CDR3 loop spans 16 amino acids.

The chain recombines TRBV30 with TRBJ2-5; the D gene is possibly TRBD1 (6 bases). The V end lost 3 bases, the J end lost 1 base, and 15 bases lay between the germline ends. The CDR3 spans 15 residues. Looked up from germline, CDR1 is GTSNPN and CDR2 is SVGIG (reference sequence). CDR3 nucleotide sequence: TGTGCCTGGAGCCTATATACAGGGTTCCAAGAGACCCAGTACTTC. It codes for CAWSLYTGFQETQYF.

In DNA form, the CDR3 reads TGTGCCAGCAGTGAATATAGGACAGGGTTGGGCCGGTATGGCTACACCTTC. Translation: CASSEYRTGLGRYGYTF. This rearrangement joins TRBV2 to TRBJ1-2; 8 bases are shared with TRBD1. The CDR3 covers 17 residues. Germline trimming cut 2 bases from V and 5 bases from J; bases unmatched to any gene: 13. From germline, CDR1 is SNHLY and CDR2 FYNNEI. The full variable domain, in which reference TRBV2 and TRBJ1-2 provide the parts outside the CDR3, is EPEVTQTPSHQVTQMGQEVILRCVPISNHLYFYWYRQILGQKVEFLVSFYNNEISEKSEIFDDQFSVERPDGSNFTLKIRSTKLEDSAMYFCASSEYRTGLGRYGYTFGSGTRLTVV.

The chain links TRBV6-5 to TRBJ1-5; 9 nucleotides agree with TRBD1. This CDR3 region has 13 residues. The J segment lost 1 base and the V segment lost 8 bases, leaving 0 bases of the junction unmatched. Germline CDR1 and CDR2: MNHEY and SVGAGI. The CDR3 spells CASGTGSNQPQHF. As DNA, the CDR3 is TGTGCCAGCGGGACAGGGAGCAATCAGCCCCAGCATTTT.

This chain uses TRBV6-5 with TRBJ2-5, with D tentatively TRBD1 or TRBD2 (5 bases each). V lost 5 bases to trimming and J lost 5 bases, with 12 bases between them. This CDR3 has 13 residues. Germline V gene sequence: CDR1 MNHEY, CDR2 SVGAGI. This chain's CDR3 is CASSRGTWETQYF. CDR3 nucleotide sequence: TGTGCCAGCAGTCGAGGGACCTGGGAGACCCAGTACTTC.

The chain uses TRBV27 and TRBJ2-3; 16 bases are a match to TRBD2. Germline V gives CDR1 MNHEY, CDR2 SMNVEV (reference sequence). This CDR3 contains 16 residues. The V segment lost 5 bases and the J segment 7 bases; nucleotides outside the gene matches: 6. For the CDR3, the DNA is TGTGCCAGCAGTCCCGGGACTAGCGGGAGGGCCCATACGCAGTATTTT. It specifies CASSPGTSGRAHTQYF.

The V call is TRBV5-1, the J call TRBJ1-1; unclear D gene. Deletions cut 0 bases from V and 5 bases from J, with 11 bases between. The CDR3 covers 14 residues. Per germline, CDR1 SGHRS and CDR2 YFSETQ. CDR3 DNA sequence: TGCGCCAGCAGCTTGGTTGTCGGGAGTACTGAAGCTTTCTTT. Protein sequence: CASSLVVGSTEAFF.